This T cell receptor beta chain was sequenced during a study of T cell repertoires in cytomegalovirus infection. Study at large: Researchers turned to recently identified HLA-C-restricted CMV epitopes as well as well-studied HLA-B-restricted ones. Shared public TCR beta signatures pointed to both CMV infection and a matching HLA type.

Broader study findings: The study identified carriers of CMV plus the relevant HLA from cumulative public TCR beta family frequency. CMV-specific HLA-C-restricted TCR beta clonotypes dominated the ex vivo response.

This clonotype appeared a few times. The antigen is undetermined. One entry per CDR3 protein results from TCRdb running MiXCR on the reads. The sample consists of around 71,000 distinct CDR3 sequences, 20% of them appearing once. V lost 7 bases and J lost 4, with 20 bases in between. The CDR3 length is 16 residues. This specimen was CD8+ T cells from cultured PBMCs, taken from culture after CMV antigen stimulation. The TCR was taken from a human donor in good health (CMV status not recorded). Some clones in this sample may be carry-over from other donors' samples. The gene calls are TRBV12-3 or TRBV12-4 and TRBJ1-3; D call uncertain. The CDR3 loop is CASIPLQGGKGNTIYF. CDR3 DNA: TGTGCCAGCATCCCTCTCCAAGGAGGGAAGGGAAACACCATATATTTT.